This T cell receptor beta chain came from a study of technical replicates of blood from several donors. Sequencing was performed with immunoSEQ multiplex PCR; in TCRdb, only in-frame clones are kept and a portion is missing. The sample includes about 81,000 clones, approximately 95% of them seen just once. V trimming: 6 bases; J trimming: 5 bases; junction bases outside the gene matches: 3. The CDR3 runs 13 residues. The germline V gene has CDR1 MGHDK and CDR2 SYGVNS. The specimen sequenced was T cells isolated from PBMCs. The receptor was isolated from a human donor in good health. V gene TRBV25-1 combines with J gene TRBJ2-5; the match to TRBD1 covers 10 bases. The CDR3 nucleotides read TGTGCCAGCAGGGGGGACAGGGGCGAGACCCAGTACTTC. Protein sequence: CASRGDRGETQYF.